One sample yielded the 2 T cell receptor beta chains listed below, sequenced in a study of STAT5B mutations in CD4+ large granular lymphocyte leukemia. Using immunoSEQ multiplex PCR, the repertoire was profiled, and TCRdb retains in-frame clones only, with some absent. Found here are 30,000 to 35,000 clones, more than 80% of them singletons; the top ten hold 4.4%. The sequencing sample was made of CD4+ T cells from blood buffy coats. These receptors were taken from a human donor in good health.

The rearrangement uses TRBV6-5 and TRBJ1-5; D is undetermined. The length of the CDR3 is 12 residues. V was trimmed by 5 bases and J by 7 bases, leaving 9 bases between them. Germline CDR1 is MNHEY and CDR2 is SVGAGI. The CDR3 is CASSRPSQPQHF. The CDR3 DNA sequence: TGTGCCAGCAGTCGACCATCCCAGCCCCAGCATTTT.

V and J are TRBV7-8 and TRBJ2-5; possible D gene TRBD2, 5 bases. Matching the DNA end better, TRBJ2-7 makes the J call doubtful. Per germline, CDR1 SGHVS and CDR2 FQNEAQ. CDR3 length: 17 amino acids. As DNA, the CDR3 is TGTGCCAGCAGCTTAGCGGCCGCCTGGGAGCCCCGCTACGAGCAGTACTTC. Translated, it gives CASSLAAAWEPRYEQYF.